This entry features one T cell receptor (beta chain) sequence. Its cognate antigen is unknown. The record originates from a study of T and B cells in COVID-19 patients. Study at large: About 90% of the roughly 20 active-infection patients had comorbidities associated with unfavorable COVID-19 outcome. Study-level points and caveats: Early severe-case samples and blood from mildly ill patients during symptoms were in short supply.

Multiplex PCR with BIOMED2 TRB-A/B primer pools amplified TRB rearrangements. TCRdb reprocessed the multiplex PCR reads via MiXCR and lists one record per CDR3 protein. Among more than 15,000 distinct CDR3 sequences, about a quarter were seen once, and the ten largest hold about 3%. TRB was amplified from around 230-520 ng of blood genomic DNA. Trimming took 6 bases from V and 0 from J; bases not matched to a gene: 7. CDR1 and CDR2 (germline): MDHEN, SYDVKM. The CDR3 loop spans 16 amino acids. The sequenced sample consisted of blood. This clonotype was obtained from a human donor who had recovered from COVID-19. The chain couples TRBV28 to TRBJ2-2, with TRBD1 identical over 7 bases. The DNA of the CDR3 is TGTGCCAGCAGACTGGTGGGACAGTCGAACACCGGGGAGCTGTTTTTT. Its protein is CASRLVGQSNTGELFF.